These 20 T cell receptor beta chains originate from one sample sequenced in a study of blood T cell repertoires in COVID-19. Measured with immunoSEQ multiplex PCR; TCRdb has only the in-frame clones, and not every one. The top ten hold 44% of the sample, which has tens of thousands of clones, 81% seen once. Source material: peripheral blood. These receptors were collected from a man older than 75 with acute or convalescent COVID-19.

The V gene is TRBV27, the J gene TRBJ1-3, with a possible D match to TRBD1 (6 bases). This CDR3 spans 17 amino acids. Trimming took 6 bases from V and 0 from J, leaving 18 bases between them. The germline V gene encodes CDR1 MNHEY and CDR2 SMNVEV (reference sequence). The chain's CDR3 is CASRKWGHGDSGNTIYF. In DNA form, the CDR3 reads TGTGCCAGCAGAAAGTGGGGACACGGAGACTCTGGAAACACCATATATTTT.

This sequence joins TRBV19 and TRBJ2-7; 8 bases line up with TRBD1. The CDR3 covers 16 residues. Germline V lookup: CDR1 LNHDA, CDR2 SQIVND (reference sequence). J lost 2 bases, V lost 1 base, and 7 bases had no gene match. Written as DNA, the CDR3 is TGTGCCAGTAGTATAGGCCGCAGGGGGCGCGCCTACGAGCAGTACTTC. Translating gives CASSIGRRGRAYEQYF.

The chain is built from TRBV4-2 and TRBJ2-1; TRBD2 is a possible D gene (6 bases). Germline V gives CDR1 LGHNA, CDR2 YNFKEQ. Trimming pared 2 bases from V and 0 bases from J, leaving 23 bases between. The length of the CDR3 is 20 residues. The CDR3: CASSQPGLYSERSSYNEQFF. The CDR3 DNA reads TGTGCCAGCAGCCAACCGGGACTCTACTCTGAGAGAAGCTCCTACAATGAGCAGTTCTTC.

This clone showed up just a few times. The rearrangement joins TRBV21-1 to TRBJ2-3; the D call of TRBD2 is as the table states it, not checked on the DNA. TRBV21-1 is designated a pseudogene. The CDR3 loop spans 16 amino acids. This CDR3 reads CASSKRGVGSTDTQYF. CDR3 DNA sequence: TGTGCCAGCAGCAAACGCGGGGTGGGGAGCACAGATACGCAGTATTTT.

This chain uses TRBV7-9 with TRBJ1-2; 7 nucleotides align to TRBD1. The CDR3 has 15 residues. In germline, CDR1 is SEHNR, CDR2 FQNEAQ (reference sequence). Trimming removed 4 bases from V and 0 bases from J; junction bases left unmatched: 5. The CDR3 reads CASSSRTGANYGYTF. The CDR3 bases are TGTGCCAGCAGCTCCCGGACAGGAGCTAACTATGGCTACACCTTC.

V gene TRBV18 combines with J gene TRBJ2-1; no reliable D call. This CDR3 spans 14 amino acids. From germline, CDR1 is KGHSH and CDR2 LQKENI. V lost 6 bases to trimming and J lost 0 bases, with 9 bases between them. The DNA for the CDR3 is TGTGCCAGCTCCCTACAGAGCTCCTACAATGAGCAGTTCTTC. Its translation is CASSLQSSYNEQFF.

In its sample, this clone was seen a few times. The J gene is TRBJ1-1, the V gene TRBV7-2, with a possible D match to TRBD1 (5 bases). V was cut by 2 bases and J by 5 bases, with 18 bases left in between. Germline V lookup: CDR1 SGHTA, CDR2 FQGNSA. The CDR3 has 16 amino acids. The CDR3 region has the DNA TGTGCCAGCAGCTTATTTAAGATCTCCCAGGGAACTGAAGCTTTCTTT. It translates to CASSLFKISQGTEAFF.

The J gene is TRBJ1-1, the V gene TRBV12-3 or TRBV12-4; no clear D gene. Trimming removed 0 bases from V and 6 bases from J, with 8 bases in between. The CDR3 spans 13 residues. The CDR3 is CASSLAEDSEAFF. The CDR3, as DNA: TGTGCCAGCAGTTTAGCGGAGGATTCTGAAGCTTTCTTT.

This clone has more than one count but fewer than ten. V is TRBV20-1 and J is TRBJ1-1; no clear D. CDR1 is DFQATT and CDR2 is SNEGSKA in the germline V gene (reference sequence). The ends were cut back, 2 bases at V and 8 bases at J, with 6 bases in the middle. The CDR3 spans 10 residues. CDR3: CSARPGEAFF. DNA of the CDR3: TGCAGTGCTAGACCCGGGGAAGCTTTCTTT.

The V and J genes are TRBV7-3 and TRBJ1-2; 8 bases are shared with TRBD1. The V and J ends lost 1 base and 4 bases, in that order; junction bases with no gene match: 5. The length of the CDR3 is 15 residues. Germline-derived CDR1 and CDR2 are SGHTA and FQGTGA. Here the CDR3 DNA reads TGTGCCAGCAGCTTAATTACAGGGGGAAGCTATGGCTACACCTTC. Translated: CASSLITGGSYGYTF.

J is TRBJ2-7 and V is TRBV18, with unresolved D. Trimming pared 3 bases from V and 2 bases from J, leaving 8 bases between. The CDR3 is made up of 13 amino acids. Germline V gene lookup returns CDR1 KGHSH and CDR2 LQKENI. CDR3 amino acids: CASSPFPTYEQYF. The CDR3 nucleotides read TGTGCCAGCTCACCCTTCCCTACCTACGAGCAGTACTTC.

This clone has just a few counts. The CDR3, as DNA: TGTGCCAGCAGCCCCGACAGGGAGTACTCACCCCTCCACTTT. Translated: CASSPDREYSPLHF. The chain joins TRBV5-4 to TRBJ1-6, with TRBD1 identical over 7 bases. Unmatched junction bases numbered 8, after V lost 4 bases and J lost 10 bases. Looked up from germline, CDR1 is SGHNT and CDR2 is YYREEE (reference sequence). The CDR3 loop spans 14 amino acids.

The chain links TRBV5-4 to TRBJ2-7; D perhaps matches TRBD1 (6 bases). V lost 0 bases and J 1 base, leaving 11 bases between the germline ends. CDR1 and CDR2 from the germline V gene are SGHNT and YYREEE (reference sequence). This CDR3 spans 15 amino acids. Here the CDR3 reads CASSLAGTNSYEQYF. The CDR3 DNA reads TGTGCCAGCAGCTTGGCCGGGACAAATTCCTACGAGCAGTACTTC.

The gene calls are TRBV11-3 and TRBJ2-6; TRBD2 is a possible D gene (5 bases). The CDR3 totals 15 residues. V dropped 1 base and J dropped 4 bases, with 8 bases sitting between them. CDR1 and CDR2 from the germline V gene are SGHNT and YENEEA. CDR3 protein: CASSLGGSGANVLTF. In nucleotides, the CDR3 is TGTGCCAGCAGCTTAGGAGGGTCCGGGGCCAACGTCCTGACTTTC.

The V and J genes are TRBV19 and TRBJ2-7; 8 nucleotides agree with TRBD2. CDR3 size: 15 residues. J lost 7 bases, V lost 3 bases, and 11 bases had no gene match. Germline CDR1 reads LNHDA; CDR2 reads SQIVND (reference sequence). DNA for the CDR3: TGTGCCAGTAGTATCTCCATAGCGGGGCCTCGTGAGCAGTACTTC. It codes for CASSISIAGPREQYF.

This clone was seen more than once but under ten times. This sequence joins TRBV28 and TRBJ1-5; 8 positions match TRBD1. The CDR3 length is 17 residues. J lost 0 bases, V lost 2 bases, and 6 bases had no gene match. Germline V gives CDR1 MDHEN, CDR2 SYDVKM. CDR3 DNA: TGTGCCAGCAGTTTAAGGGACAGGTCTTATAGCAATCAGCCCCAGCATTTT. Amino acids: CASSLRDRSYSNQPQHF.

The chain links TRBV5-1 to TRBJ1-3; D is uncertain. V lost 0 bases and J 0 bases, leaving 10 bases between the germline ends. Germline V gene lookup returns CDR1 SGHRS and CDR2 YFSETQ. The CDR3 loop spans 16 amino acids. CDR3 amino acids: CASSLGPQSSGNTIYF. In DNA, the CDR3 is TGCGCCAGCAGCTTGGGGCCGCAATCCTCTGGAAACACCATATATTTT.

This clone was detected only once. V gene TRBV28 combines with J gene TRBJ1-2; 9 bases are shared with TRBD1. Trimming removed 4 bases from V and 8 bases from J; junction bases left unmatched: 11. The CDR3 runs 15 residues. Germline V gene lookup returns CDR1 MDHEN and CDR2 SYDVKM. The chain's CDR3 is CASSSSGTGRVGYTF. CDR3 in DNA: TGTGCCAGCAGTTCCTCGGGGACAGGGCGGGTGGGCTACACCTTC.

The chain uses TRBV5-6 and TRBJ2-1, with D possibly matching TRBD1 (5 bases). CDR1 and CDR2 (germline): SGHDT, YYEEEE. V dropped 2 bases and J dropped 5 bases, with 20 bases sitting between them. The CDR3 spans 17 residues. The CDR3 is CASSFARSDSRDNEQFF. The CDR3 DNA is TGTGCCAGCAGCTTCGCTCGTTCCGACAGTCGGGACAATGAGCAGTTCTTC.

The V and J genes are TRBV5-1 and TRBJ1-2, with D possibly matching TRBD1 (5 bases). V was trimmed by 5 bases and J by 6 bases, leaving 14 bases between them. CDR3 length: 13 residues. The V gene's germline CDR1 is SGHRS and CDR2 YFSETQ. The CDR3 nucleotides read TGCGCCAGCAGTTTGTTGACAGTAGATGGCTACACCTTC. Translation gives CASSLLTVDGYTF.